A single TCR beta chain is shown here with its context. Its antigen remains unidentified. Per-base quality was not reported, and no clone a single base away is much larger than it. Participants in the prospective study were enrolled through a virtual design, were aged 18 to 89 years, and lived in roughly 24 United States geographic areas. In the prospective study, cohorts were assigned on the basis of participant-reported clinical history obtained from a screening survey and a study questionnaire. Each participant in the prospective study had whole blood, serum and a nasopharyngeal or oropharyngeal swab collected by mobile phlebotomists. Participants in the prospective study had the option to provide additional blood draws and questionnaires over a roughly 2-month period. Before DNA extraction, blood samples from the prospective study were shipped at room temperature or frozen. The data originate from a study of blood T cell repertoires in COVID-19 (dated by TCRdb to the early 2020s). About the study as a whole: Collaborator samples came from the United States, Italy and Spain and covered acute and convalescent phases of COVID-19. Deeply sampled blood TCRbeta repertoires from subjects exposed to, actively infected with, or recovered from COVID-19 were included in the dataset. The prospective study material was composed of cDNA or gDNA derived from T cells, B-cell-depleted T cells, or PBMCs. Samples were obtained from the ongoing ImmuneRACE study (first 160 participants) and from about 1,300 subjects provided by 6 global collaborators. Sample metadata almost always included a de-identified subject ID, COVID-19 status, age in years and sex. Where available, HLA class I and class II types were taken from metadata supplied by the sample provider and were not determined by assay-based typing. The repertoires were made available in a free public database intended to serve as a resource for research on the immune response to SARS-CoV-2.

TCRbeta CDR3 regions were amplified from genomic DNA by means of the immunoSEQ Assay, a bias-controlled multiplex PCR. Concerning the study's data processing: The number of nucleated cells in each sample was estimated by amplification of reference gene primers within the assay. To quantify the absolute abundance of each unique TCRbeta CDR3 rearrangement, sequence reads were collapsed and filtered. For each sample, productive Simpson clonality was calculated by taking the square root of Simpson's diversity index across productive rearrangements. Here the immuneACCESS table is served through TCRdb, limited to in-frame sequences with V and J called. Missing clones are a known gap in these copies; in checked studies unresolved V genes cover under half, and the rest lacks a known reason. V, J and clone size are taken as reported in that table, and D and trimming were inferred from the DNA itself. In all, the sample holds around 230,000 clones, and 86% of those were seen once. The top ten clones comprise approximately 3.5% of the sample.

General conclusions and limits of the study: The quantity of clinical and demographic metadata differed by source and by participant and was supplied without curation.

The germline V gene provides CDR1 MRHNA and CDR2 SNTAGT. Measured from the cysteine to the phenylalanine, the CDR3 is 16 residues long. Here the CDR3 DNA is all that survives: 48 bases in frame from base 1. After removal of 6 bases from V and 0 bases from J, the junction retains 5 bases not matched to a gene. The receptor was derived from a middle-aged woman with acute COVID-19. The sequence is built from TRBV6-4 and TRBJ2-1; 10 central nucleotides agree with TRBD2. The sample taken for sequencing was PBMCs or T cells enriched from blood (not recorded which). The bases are TGTGCCAGCAGCGGACTAGCGGAGAGCTCCTACAATGAGCAGTTCTTC. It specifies CASSGLAESSYNEQFF.